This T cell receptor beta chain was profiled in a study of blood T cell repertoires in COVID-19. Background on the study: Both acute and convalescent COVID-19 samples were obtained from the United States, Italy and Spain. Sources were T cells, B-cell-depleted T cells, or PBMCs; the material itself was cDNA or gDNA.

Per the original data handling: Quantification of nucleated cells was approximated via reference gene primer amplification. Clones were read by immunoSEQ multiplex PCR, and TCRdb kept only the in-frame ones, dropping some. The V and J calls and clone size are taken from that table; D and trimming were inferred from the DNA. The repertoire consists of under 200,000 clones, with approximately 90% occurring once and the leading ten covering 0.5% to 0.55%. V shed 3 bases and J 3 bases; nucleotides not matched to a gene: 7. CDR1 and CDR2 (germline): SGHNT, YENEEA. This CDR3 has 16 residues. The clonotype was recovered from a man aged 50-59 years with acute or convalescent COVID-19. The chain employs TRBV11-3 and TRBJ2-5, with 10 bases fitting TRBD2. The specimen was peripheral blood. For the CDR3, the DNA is TGTGCCAGCAGCTTGGGGGCAGCGGGGGGGAAAGAGACCCAGTACTTC. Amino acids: CASSLGAAGGKETQYF.